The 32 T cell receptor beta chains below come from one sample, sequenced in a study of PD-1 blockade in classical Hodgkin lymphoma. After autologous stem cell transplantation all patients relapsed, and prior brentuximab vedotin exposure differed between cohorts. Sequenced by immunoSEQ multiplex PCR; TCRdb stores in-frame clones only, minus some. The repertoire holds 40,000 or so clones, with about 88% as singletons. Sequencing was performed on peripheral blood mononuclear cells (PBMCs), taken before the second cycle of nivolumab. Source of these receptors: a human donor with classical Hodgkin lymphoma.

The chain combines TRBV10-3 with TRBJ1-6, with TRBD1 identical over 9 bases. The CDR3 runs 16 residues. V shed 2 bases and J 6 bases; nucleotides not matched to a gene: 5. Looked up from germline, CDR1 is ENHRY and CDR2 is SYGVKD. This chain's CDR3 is CAISETGTGINSPLHF. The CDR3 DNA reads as TGTGCCATCAGTGAGACTGGGACAGGGATTAATTCACCCCTCCACTTT.

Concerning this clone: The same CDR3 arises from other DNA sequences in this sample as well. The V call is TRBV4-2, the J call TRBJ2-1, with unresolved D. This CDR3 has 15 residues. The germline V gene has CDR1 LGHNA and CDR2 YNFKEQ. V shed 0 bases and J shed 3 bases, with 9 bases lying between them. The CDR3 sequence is CASSQDKGGYNEQFF. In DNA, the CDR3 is TGTGCCAGCAGCCAAGATAAGGGCGGCTACAATGAGCAGTTCTTC.

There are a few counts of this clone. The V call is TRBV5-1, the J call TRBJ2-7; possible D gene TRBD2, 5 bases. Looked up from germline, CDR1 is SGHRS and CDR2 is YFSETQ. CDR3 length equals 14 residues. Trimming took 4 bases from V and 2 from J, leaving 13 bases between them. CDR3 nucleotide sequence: TGCGCCAGCAGCCCCACCGGACTCACCTACGAGCAGTACTTC. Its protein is CASSPTGLTYEQYF.

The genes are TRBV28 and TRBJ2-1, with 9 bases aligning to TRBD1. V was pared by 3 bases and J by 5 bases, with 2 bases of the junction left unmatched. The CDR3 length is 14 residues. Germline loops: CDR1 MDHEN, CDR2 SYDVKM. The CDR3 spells CASSFRTGDNEQFF. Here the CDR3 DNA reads TGTGCCAGCAGTTTCAGGACAGGGGACAATGAGCAGTTCTTC.

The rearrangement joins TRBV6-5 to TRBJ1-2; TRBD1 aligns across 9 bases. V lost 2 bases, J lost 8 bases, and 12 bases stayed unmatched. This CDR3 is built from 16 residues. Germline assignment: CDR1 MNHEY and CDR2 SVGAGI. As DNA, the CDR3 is TGTGCCAGCAGTTACGATCGGACAGGGGTTAATGGGGGCTACACCTTC. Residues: CASSYDRTGVNGGYTF.

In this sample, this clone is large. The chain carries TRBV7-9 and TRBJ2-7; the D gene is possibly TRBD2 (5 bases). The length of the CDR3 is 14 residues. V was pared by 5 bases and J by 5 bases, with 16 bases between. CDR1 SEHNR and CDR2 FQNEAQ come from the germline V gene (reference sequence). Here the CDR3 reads CASSPTGFGHEQYF. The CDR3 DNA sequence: TGTGCCAGCAGCCCTACGGGATTCGGTCACGAGCAGTACTTC.

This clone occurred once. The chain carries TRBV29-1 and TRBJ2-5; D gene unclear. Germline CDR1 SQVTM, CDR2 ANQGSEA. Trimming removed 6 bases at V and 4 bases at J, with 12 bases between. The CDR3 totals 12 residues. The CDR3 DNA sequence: TGCAGCGTCGGGCCCCAGGCAGAGACCCAGTACTTC. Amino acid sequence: CSVGPQAETQYF.

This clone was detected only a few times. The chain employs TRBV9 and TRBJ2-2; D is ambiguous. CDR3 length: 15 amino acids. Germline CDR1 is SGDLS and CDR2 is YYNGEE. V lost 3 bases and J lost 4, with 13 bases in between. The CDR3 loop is CASSAGSWGTGELFF. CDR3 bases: TGTGCCAGCAGCGCCGGATCGTGGGGCACCGGGGAGCTGTTTTTT.

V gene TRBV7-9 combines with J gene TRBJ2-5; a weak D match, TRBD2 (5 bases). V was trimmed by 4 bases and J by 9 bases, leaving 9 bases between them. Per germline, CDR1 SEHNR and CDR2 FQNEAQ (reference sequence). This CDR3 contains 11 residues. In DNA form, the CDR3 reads TGTGCCAGCAGCTCCGGCGGGCCCCAGTACTTC. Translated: CASSSGGPQYF.

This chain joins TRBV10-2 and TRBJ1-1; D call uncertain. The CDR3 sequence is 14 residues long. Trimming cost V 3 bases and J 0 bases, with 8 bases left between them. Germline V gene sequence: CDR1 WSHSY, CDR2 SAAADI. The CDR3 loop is CASSDGLMNTEAFF. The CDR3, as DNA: TGCGCCAGCAGTGATGGGCTAATGAACACTGAAGCTTTCTTT.

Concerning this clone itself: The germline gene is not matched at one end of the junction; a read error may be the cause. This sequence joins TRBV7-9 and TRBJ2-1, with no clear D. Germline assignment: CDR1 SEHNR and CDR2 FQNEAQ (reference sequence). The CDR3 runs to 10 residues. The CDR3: CARAHTGPIF. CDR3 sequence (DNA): TGTGCCAGGGCACATACCGGGCCAATCTTC.

The CDR3 DNA sequence: TGTGCCATCAGTGAGAAAAAAGCGGGAGGCGGTGGAGGTACGCAGTATTTT. Encoded protein: CAISEKKAGGGGGTQYF. The chain employs TRBV10-3 and TRBJ2-3; 9 nucleotides line up with TRBD2. The CDR3 totals 17 residues. Unmatched junction bases numbered 14, after V lost 2 bases and J lost 8 bases. Germline CDR1 ENHRY, CDR2 SYGVKD.

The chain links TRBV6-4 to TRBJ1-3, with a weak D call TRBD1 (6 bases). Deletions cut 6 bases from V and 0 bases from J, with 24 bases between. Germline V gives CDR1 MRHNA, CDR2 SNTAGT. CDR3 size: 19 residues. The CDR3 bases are TGTGCCAGCAGACAGAAAGGGGGGGGGCAGCCTTCCTCTGGAAACACCATATATTTT. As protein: CASRQKGGGQPSSGNTIYF.

The CDR3, as DNA: TGTGCCAGCAGACCGTCGGGGCAGGGCCTCTACGAGCAGTACTTC. Its translation is CASRPSGQGLYEQYF. The rearrangement links TRBV6-5 to TRBJ2-7, with D tentatively TRBD1 or TRBD2 (5 bases each). V was pared by 6 bases and J by 3 bases, with 18 bases between. This CDR3 is built from 15 residues. The germline V gene encodes CDR1 MNHEY and CDR2 SVGAGI.

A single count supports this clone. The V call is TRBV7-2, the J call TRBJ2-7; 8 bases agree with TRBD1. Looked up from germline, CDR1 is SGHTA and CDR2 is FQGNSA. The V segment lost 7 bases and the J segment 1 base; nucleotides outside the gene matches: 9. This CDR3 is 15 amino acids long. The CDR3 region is CASITTGGVSYEQYF. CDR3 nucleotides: TGTGCCAGCATCACCACAGGGGGAGTTTCCTACGAGCAGTACTTC.

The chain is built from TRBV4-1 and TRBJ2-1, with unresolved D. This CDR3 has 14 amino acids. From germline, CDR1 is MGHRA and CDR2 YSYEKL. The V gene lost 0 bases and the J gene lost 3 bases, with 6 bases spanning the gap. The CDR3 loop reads CASSQDFSYNEQFF. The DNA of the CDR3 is TGCGCCAGCAGCCAAGATTTCAGCTACAATGAGCAGTTCTTC.

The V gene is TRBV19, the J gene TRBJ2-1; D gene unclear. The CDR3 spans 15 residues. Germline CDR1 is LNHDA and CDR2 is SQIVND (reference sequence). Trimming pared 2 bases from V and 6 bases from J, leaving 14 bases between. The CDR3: CASSIPPTTSNEQFF. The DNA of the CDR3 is TGTGCCAGTAGTATACCCCCAACTACAAGCAATGAGCAGTTCTTC. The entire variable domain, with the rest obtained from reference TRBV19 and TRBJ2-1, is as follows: DGGITQSPKYLFRKEGQNVTLSCEQNLNHDAMYWYRQDPGQGLRLIYYSQIVNDFQKGDIAEGYSVSREKKESFPLTVTSAQKNPTAFYLCASSIPPTTSNEQFFGPGTRLTVL.

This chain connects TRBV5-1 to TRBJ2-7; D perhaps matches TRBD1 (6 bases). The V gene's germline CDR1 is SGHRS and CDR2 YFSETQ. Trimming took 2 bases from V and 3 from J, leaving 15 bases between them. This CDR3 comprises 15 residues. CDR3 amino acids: CASSFQGTSYYEQYF. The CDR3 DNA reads TGCGCCAGCAGCTTCCAGGGGACATCTTACTACGAGCAGTACTTC.

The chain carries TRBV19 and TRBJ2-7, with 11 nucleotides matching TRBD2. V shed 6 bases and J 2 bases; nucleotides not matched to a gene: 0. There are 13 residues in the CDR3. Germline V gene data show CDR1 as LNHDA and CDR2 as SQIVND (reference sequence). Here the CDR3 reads CASRTSGTYEQYF. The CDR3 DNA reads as TGTGCCAGTAGGACTAGCGGGACCTACGAGCAGTACTTC.

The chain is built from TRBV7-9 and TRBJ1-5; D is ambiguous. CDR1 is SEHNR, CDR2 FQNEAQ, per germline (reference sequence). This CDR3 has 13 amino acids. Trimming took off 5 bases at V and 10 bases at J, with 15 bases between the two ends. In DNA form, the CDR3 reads TGTGCCAGCAGCCTGGACGGTGGCAATCCCCAGCATTTT. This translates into CASSLDGGNPQHF. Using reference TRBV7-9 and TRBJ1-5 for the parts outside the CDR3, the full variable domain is DTGVSQNPRHKITKRGQNVTFRCDPISEHNRLYWYRQTLGQGPEFLTYFQNEAQLEKSRLLSDRFSAERPKGSFSTLEIQRTEQGDSAMYLCASSLDGGNPQHFGDGTRLSIL.

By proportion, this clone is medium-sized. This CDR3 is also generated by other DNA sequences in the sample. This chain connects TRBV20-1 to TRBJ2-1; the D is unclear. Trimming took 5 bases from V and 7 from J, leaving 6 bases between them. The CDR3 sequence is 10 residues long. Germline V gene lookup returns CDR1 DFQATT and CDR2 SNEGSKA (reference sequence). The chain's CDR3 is CSAQENEQFF. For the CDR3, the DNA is TGCAGTGCTCAGGAAAATGAGCAGTTCTTC.

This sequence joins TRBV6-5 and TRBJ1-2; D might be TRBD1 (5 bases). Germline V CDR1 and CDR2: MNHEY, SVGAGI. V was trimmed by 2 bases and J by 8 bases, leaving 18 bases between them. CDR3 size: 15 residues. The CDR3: CASSYTGGVGTGYTF. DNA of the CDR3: TGTGCCAGCAGTTACACGGGAGGGGTGGGGACGGGCTACACCTTC.

CDR3 coding DNA: TGTGCCAGCAGCTTGGGCAGGGGCTGGTACGGCTACACCTTC. This sequence encodes CASSLGRGWYGYTF. The V gene is TRBV5-4, the J gene TRBJ1-2, with a weak D call TRBD1 (6 bases). Trimming stripped 0 bases from V and 8 bases from J, with 14 bases between. CDR3 length: 14 amino acids. Germline V lookup: CDR1 SGHNT, CDR2 YYREEE (reference sequence).

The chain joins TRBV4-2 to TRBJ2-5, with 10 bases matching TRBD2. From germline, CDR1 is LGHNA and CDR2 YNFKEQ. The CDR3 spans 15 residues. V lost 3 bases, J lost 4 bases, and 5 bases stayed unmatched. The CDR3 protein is CASSHLLAGVETQYF. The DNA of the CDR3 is TGTGCCAGCAGCCATCTGCTAGCGGGAGTAGAGACCCAGTACTTC.

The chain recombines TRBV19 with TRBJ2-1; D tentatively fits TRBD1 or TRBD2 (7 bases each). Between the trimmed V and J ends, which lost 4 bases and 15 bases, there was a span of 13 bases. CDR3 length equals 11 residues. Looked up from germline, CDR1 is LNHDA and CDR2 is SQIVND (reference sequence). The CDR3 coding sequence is TGTGCCAGTAGTACAGGGGGGGGGCGGTTCTTC. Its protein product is CASSTGGGRFF. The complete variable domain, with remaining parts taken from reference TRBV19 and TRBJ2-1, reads DGGITQSPKYLFRKEGQNVTLSCEQNLNHDAMYWYRQDPGQGLRLIYYSQIVNDFQKGDIAEGYSVSREKKESFPLTVTSAQKNPTAFYLCASSTGGGRFFGPGTRLTVL.

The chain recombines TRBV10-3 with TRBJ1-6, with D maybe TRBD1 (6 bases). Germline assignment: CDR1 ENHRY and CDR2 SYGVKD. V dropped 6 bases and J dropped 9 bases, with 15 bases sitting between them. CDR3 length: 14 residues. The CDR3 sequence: CAISEGVGVSPLHF. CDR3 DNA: TGTGCCATCAGCGAGGGGGTCGGGGTTTCACCCCTCCACTTT.

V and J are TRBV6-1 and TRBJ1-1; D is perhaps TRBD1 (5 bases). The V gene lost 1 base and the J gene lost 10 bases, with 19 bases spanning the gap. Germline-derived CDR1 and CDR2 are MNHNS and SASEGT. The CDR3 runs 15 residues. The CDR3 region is CASSEEGREGRAAFF. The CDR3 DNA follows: TGTGCCAGCAGTGAAGAGGGGCGGGAGGGTAGGGCAGCTTTCTTT.

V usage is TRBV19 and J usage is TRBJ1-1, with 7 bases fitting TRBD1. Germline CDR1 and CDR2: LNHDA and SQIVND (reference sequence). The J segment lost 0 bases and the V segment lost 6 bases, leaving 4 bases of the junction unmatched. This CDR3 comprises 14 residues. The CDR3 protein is CASRQTGLNTEAFF. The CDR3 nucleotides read TGTGCCAGTAGACAGACAGGGCTGAACACTGAAGCTTTCTTT.

In nucleotides, the CDR3 is TGCGCCAGCAGCACGGGGCTAGCGGGTGCCACAGATACGCAGTATTTT. It specifies CASSTGLAGATDTQYF. The chain has TRBV5-1 and TRBJ2-3; TRBD2 matches at 8 bases. There are 16 residues in the CDR3. The junction had 9 bases not matched to a gene; V was cut back by 4 bases and J by 2 bases. The germline CDR1 and CDR2 sequences are SGHRS and YFSETQ.

The CDR3 region is CASRLSGGPSYEQYF. CDR3 in DNA: TGTGCCAGCAGACTAAGCGGGGGGCCCTCCTACGAGCAGTACTTC. This chain joins TRBV6-6 and TRBJ2-7; TRBD2 matches 9 bases. CDR3 size: 15 residues. Germline assignment: CDR1 MNHNY and CDR2 SVGAGI (reference sequence). The ends lost 6 bases at V and 0 bases at J; junction bases unmatched: 6.

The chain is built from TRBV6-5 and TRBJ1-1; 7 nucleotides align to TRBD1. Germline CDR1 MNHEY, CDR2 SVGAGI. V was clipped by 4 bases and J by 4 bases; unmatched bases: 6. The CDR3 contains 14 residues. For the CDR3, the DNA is TGTGCCAGCAGTTCCCGACAGGGCGGCACTGAAGCTTTCTTT. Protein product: CASSSRQGGTEAFF.

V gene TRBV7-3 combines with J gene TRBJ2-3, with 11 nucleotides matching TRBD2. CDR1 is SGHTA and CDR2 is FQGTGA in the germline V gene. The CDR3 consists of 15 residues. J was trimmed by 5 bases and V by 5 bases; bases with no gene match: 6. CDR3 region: CASSKLAGVQDTQYF. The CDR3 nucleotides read TGTGCCAGCAGCAAACTAGCGGGGGTACAAGATACGCAGTATTTT.